The 26 T cell receptor beta chains reported below all come from one sample, sequenced in a study of blood T cell repertoires in COVID-19. This table comes from immunoSEQ multiplex PCR, and its TCRdb copy is limited to in-frame clones, with some not included. The repertoire holds approximately 330,000 clones, with 88% as singletons. Sequenced input: peripheral blood. Source of these receptors: a woman aged 50 to 60 with active or convalescent COVID-19.

This clone was counted once. This chain links TRBV11-2 with TRBJ2-5, with 8 positions matching TRBD2. Losses at the gene ends were 5 bases for V and 0 bases for J; bases not matched to a gene: 5. CDR3 length equals 15 residues. Germline V gene sequence: CDR1 SGHAT, CDR2 FQNNGV. The CDR3 spells CASSRLLADQETQYF. The CDR3 nucleotides are TGTGCCAGCAGCCGACTACTAGCGGACCAAGAGACCCAGTACTTC.

This clone has only a few counts. CDR3 coding DNA: TGTGCCAGCAGCTCATACAAGGGGCGGGAGGGCCTTGATACGCAGTATTTT. Translating gives CASSSYKGREGLDTQYF. The rearrangement joins TRBV11-2 to TRBJ2-3; 9 bases map to TRBD2. V lost 4 bases, J lost 6 bases, and 14 bases stayed unmatched. Per the germline V gene, CDR1 is SGHAT and CDR2 is FQNNGV. CDR3 size: 17 residues.

The chain has TRBV30 and TRBJ1-2, with D perhaps TRBD1 (6 bases). Germline CDR1 is GTSNPN and CDR2 is SVGIG (reference sequence). The CDR3 is made up of 14 amino acids. V was clipped by 4 bases and J by 8 bases, with 20 bases between them. CDR3 amino acids: CAWNRDRSLVGYTF. CDR3 bases: TGTGCCTGGAATCGAGACAGGTCATTGGTCGGCTACACCTTC.

The chain combines TRBV14 with TRBJ2-5, with 7 bases matching TRBD1. Per germline, CDR1 SGHDN and CDR2 FVKESK. With 3 bases clipped from V and 2 bases from J, the junction kept 12 bases outside the gene matches. This CDR3 has 17 residues. The CDR3: CASSHRPSWGQQETQYF. For the CDR3, the DNA is TGTGCCAGCAGCCATCGACCTTCCTGGGGACAGCAAGAGACCCAGTACTTC. Filled out from reference TRBV14 and TRBJ2-5, the complete variable domain reads EAGVTQFPSHSVIEKGQTVTLRCDPISGHDNLYWYRRVMGKEIKFLLHFVKESKQDESGMPNNRFLAERTGGTYSTLKVQPAELEDSGVYFCASSHRPSWGQQETQYFGPGTRLLVL.

The chain has TRBV19 and TRBJ1-1; weak D call: TRBD1 (5 bases). V lost 0 bases to trimming and J lost 6 bases, with 8 bases between them. The CDR3 length is 13 residues. Germline V gene lookup returns CDR1 LNHDA and CDR2 SQIVND (reference sequence). In nucleotides, the CDR3 is TGTGCCAGTAGTATAGACGCGGGGGCTGAAGCTTTCTTT. Protein sequence: CASSIDAGAEAFF.

The chain employs TRBV6-1 and TRBJ2-7; D is possibly TRBD2 (6 bases). Deletions cut 3 bases from V and 2 bases from J, with 14 bases between. The CDR3 contains 15 residues. Germline V gene lookup returns CDR1 MNHNS and CDR2 SASEGT. CDR3 sequence reads: CASSDGGRGAYEQYF. CDR3 nucleotide sequence: TGTGCCAGCAGTGACGGGGGTAGAGGGGCCTACGAGCAGTACTTC.

This chain uses TRBV9 with TRBJ2-5; D gene ambiguous. This CDR3 is built from 15 residues. Trimming took off 2 bases at V and 1 base at J, with 12 bases between the two ends. The germline V gene encodes CDR1 SGDLS and CDR2 YYNGEE. The CDR3 loop is CASSVLGTAQETQYF. CDR3 DNA sequence: TGTGCCAGCAGCGTCTTGGGCACAGCCCAAGAGACCCAGTACTTC.

The sample holds one count of this clone. This chain links TRBV7-3 with TRBJ2-7; 8 bases map to TRBD2. Germline V gene lookup returns CDR1 SGHTA and CDR2 FQGTGA. Trimming removed 5 bases from V and 6 bases from J; junction bases left unmatched: 12. CDR3 size: 15 residues. CDR3 DNA sequence: TGTGCCAGCAGCCTAGCCCCCGGGACTAGAAGCGAGCAGTACTTC. Amino acids: CASSLAPGTRSEQYF.

The chain has TRBV6-2 or TRBV6-3 and TRBJ1-6, with D perhaps matching TRBD1 (5 bases). The germline V gene has CDR1 MNHEY and CDR2 SVGEGT. Trimming shortened V by 5 bases and J by 9 bases, and 20 bases separated the two germline ends. The CDR3 length is 16 residues. The CDR3 nucleotides read TGTGCCAGCAGTACATCCGGCGGGGGAGGAATTTCACCCCTCCACTTT. Residues: CASSTSGGGGISPLHF.

The chain carries TRBV19 and TRBJ2-6, with 11 bases aligning to TRBD1. This CDR3 comprises 18 residues. Germline CDR1 reads LNHDA; CDR2 reads SQIVND (reference sequence). With 7 bases clipped from V and 4 bases from J, the junction kept 12 bases outside the gene matches. The CDR3 region is CASTNLGQGAKGANVLTF. CDR3 coding DNA: TGTGCCAGTACCAACCTTGGACAGGGGGCGAAGGGGGCCAACGTCCTGACTTTC.

The V and J genes are TRBV2 and TRBJ2-2; 12 nucleotides line up with TRBD2. The CDR3 contains 17 residues. CDR1 and CDR2 from the germline V gene are SNHLY and FYNNEI. The J segment lost 3 bases and the V segment lost 6 bases, leaving 8 bases of the junction unmatched. The DNA of the CDR3 is TGTGCCAGCAGCAAGACTAGCGGGAGCCCCCACACCGGGGAGCTGTTTTTT. As protein: CASSKTSGSPHTGELFF.

V usage is TRBV10-3 and J usage is TRBJ1-2; 10 bases are shared with TRBD1. The CDR3 length is 15 residues. The germline V gene encodes CDR1 ENHRY and CDR2 SYGVKD. Trimming took 10 bases from V and 3 from J; bases not matched to a gene: 11. CDR3 nucleotide sequence: TGTGCCACCTCGGGAGGGGGACAGGGGCACTATGGCTACACCTTC. Protein: CATSGGGQGHYGYTF.

Concerning this clone itself: This specimen includes other DNA sequences encoding the same CDR3. The chain joins TRBV4-1 to TRBJ2-5, with D unresolved. The V gene's germline CDR1 is MGHRA and CDR2 YSYEKL. CDR3 length equals 13 residues. V was trimmed by 1 base and J by 3 bases, leaving 6 bases between them. The CDR3 region is CASSQGPEETQYF. Here the CDR3 DNA reads TGCGCCAGCAGCCAAGGTCCGGAAGAGACCCAGTACTTC.

This sequence joins TRBV12-3 or TRBV12-4 and TRBJ2-7; D is ambiguous. The CDR3 spans 12 residues. V lost 5 bases and J lost 3, with 8 bases in between. The CDR3 bases are TGTGCCAGCAGTAGACATCGCTACGAGCAGTACTTC. Protein product: CASSRHRYEQYF.

This clone was recorded only once. CDR3 nucleotide sequence: TGTGCCAGCAGTGAAGGTACATCCTCTGGAAACACCATATATTTT. Its protein is CASSEGTSSGNTIYF. The chain has TRBV2 and TRBJ1-3, with D hard to call. The CDR3 is made up of 15 amino acids. V was cut by 1 base and J by 0 bases, with 7 bases left in between. The V gene's germline CDR1 is SNHLY and CDR2 FYNNEI.

The V call is TRBV5-1, the J call TRBJ1-4, with 7 bases identical to TRBD1. Germline CDR1 and CDR2: SGHRS and YFSETQ. V shed 0 bases, J shed 5 bases, and the junction held 10 bases outside the gene matches. This CDR3 comprises 17 residues. In DNA form, the CDR3 reads TGCGCCAGCAGCTTGGGGAGACCCGGGACAGACAATGAAAAACTGTTTTTT. This sequence encodes CASSLGRPGTDNEKLFF.

V is TRBV30 and J is TRBJ2-7, with D possibly matching TRBD1 (5 bases). Germline CDR1 reads GTSNPN; CDR2 reads SVGIG (reference sequence). This CDR3 spans 11 amino acids. Trimming shortened V by 4 bases and J by 4 bases, and 8 bases separated the two germline ends. CDR3 nucleotide sequence: TGTGCCTGGACAGGGTTATACGAGCAGTACTTC. Its translation: CAWTGLYEQYF.

This chain uses TRBV4-3 with TRBJ1-5, with D unresolved. Germline V gene lookup returns CDR1 LGHNA and CDR2 YSLEER. The CDR3 runs to 14 residues. Trimming took 0 bases from V and 7 from J, leaving 10 bases between them. CDR3 protein: CASSQDLGYQPQHF. In DNA form, the CDR3 reads TGCGCCAGCAGCCAAGATCTCGGGTACCAGCCCCAGCATTTT.

This chain uses TRBV7-8 with TRBJ1-5; possibly TRBD1 for D (6 bases). The V and J ends lost 3 bases and 4 bases respectively, with 10 bases between them. The CDR3 sequence is 14 residues long. Germline loops: CDR1 SGHVS, CDR2 FQNEAQ. CDR3 sequence: CASSFGQGNQPQHF. As DNA, the CDR3 is TGTGCCAGCAGCTTCGGGCAGGGGAATCAGCCCCAGCATTTT.

This clone was detected only once. V and J are TRBV5-1 and TRBJ2-7, with D tentatively TRBD1 (6 bases). CDR3 length: 16 residues. The germline V gene encodes CDR1 SGHRS and CDR2 YFSETQ. V was cut by 7 bases and J by 2 bases, with 22 bases left in between. CDR3 sequence (DNA): TGCGCCAGCGGCCCCCGAACAGGGAGTACCACCTACGAGCAGTACTTC. Translation: CASGPRTGSTTYEQYF.

The chain combines TRBV9 with TRBJ2-3; no clear D gene. Germline V CDR1 and CDR2: SGDLS, YYNGEE. The CDR3 spans 16 residues. Deletions cut 3 bases from V and 0 bases from J, with 14 bases between. CDR3 residues: CASSAITSTSTDTQYF. The CDR3 nucleotides read TGTGCCAGCAGCGCGATAACCTCTACTAGCACAGATACGCAGTATTTT. The full variable domain, completed using reference TRBV9 and TRBJ2-3, is DSGVTQTPKHLITATGQRVTLRCSPRSGDLSVYWYQQSLDQGLQFLIQYYNGEERAKGNILERFSAQQFPDLHSELNLSSLELGDSALYFCASSAITSTSTDTQYFGPGTRLTVL.

The chain has TRBV18 and TRBJ2-5; 9 positions match TRBD1. Germline CDR1 and CDR2: KGHSH and LQKENI. V gave up 5 bases and J gave up 10 bases; unmatched junction bases: 14. This CDR3 is built from 15 residues. The CDR3 region is CASSTRQGDEGNQYF. The CDR3 DNA reads TGTGCCAGCTCAACGCGACAGGGGGACGAGGGGAACCAGTACTTC.

The V gene is TRBV28, the J gene TRBJ1-5; 9 bases are shared with TRBD1. The V gene's germline CDR1 is MDHEN and CDR2 SYDVKM. The length of the CDR3 is 16 residues. V lost 3 bases and J lost 7; bases outside the gene matches: 10. CDR3 loop: CASSFPGTGTGQPQHF. The CDR3 nucleotides are TGTGCCAGCAGTTTCCCCGGGACAGGGACCGGGCAGCCCCAGCATTTT.

The chain uses TRBV27 and TRBJ2-3; TRBD1 matches at 10 bases. This CDR3 is built from 16 residues. CDR1 MNHEY and CDR2 SMNVEV come from the germline V gene (reference sequence). J was trimmed by 8 bases and V by 6 bases; bases with no gene match: 14. In nucleotides, the CDR3 is TGTGCCAGCAGCCTACCGTGGGGACAGGGGCCGTTTACGCAGTATTTT. Translated, it gives CASSLPWGQGPFTQYF.

The chain employs TRBV6-5 and TRBJ1-2; D unresolved. V gave up 6 bases and J gave up 7 bases, with 12 bases separating them. Germline V gene data show CDR1 as MNHEY and CDR2 as SVGAGI. This CDR3 has 12 residues. The CDR3 DNA sequence: TGTGCCAGCAGACATACAGTGGCTGGCTACACCTTC. Protein: CASRHTVAGYTF.

V is TRBV7-9 and J is TRBJ1-5, with D tentatively TRBD1 (5 bases). The CDR3 loop spans 15 amino acids. Germline V gives CDR1 SEHNR, CDR2 FQNEAQ (reference sequence). V lost 3 bases and J lost 2, with 11 bases in between. The CDR3 protein is CASSLGGARNQPQHF. The CDR3 nucleotides are TGTGCCAGCAGCTTGGGAGGGGCCCGCAATCAGCCCCAGCATTTT.